This T cell receptor (beta chain) was obtained from a study of graft-versus-host responses after intestinal transplantation. Trimming took off 6 bases at V and 4 bases at J, with 10 bases between the two ends. The CDR3 extends over 13 amino acids. CDR1 and CDR2 from the germline V gene are ENHRY and SYGVKD. Overall study results and limits: Some GvH clones appeared in ileal mucosa or blood before recipient bone marrow. Within allografts, high graft-versus-host to host-versus-graft clonal ratios were seen among patients with graft-donor T cell macrochimerism.

On this clone: Its antigen is currently unknown.

TCRdb keeps only in-frame clones here, not all; method: immunoSEQ multiplex PCR. The sample yields more than 80,000 clones, roughly 91% seen once. This rearrangement joins TRBV10-3 to TRBJ2-1; a weak D match, TRBD1 (6 bases). Sample: unstimulated CD4+ T cells sorted from spleen or lymph node cells, taken before intestinal transplant. The TCR sequence derives from a human donor who received an intestinal transplant. This CDR3 is CAISLGTYNEQFF. The CDR3 nucleotides read TGTGCCATCAGCCTCGGGACATACAATGAGCAGTTCTTC.